Sequencing of this T cell receptor beta chain was carried out in a study of technical replicates of blood from several donors (TCRdb year 2017). Based on the germline V gene, the CDR1 and CDR2 sequences are SGHAT and FQNNGV. Reading from cysteine to phenylalanine, the CDR3 counts 15 amino acids. The sequence is cut down to CDR3 DNA, 45 bases in frame from base 1. Clipping removes 5 bases from V and 2 bases from J, with 3 as the unmatched junction base count. With respect to this clone: The antigen this receptor binds is unknown. Per-base quality was not reported, and no clone a single base away is much larger than it.

Libraries were constructed by the immunoSEQ multiplex PCR assay. The table comes from immuneACCESS by way of TCRdb, which keeps in-frame sequences with V and J called. Part of the clones is missing from these tables; in studies checked, under half for an unresolved V gene and the rest for unknown reasons. The sample table records around 70,000 clones; roughly 94% of these occur just once. Clones ranked in the top ten supply about 0.38% of the sample. The V and J segments used are TRBV11-2 and TRBJ1-5; 10 junctional bases match TRBD1. This receptor was taken from a human donor in good health. Sequencing was performed on T cells isolated from PBMCs. Here is the DNA: TGTGCCAGCAGCCACGGACAGGGGGGCAATCAGCCCCAGCATTTT. Translated, this gives CASSHGQGGNQPQHF.